This record concerns one TCR beta chain sequence. What it binds is not known. The data are from a study of T cell clones after liver transplantation. Whole-study findings and limits: Conclusions were preliminary, with small, heterogeneous patient groups.

V lost 5 bases to trimming and J lost 4 bases, with 8 bases between them. Germline CDR1 and CDR2: SGHNT and YENEEA. The CDR3 has 13 residues. TCRdb keeps only in-frame clones here, not all; method: immunoSEQ multiplex PCR. Of roughly 120,000 clones listed, 90% are singletons. The rearrangement uses TRBV11-3 and TRBJ1-4; D not resolved. Source: CD4+ T cells from blood, taken 12 months after liver transplant. This TCR came from a human patient who received a liver transplant. Some T cells may be supplied by the graft donor. CDR3 in DNA: TGTGCCAGCAGCCGCACACTTAATGAAAAACTGTTTTTT. The encoded protein is CASSRTLNEKLFF.